Listed here are 20 T cell receptor beta chains from one sample, sequenced in a study of shared clonotypes between healthy human individuals. Sequencing was performed with immunoSEQ multiplex PCR; in TCRdb, only in-frame clones are kept and a portion is missing. The sample holds 470,000 or so clones, 65% to 85% seen once. The specimen sequenced was PBMCs. All receptors derive from a woman aged 40 to 49 in good health. Some clones in this sample may be carry-over from other donors' samples.

This sequence joins TRBV4-2 and TRBJ1-5; D unresolved. Germline values: CDR1 LGHNA, CDR2 YNFKEQ. The CDR3 is made up of 15 amino acids. The ends were cut back, 2 bases at V and 0 bases at J, with 8 bases in the middle. CDR3 DNA sequence: TGTGCCAGCAGCCAAAAGGACGATAGCAATCAGCCCCAGCATTTT. Its protein product is CASSQKDDSNQPQHF.

To note about this clone: The likely explanation is a read error, given a far larger clone one base away. The J gene is TRBJ1-1, the V gene TRBV10-3, with TRBD1 identical over 10 bases. This CDR3 spans 18 amino acids. CDR1 and CDR2 (germline): ENHRY, SYGVKD. CDR3: CAVSEEPGQGRMNTEAFF. The CDR3 DNA is TGTGCCGTCAGTGAGGAGCCGGGACAGGGGAGGATGAACACTGAAGCTTTCTTT.

This clone appeared many times. The chain has TRBV28 and TRBJ2-7; 14 nucleotides agree with TRBD2. With V trimmed by 8 bases and J by 7 bases, 7 bases remained unmatched. The CDR3 is made up of 14 amino acids. Germline CDR1 reads MDHEN; CDR2 reads SYDVKM. The CDR3 loop reads CASGKGLAGVEQYF. In nucleotides, the CDR3 is TGTGCCAGCGGAAAGGGACTAGCGGGAGTTGAGCAGTACTTC.

The gene calls are TRBV19 and TRBJ1-2, with 8 bases aligning to TRBD1. After removal of 3 bases from V and 4 bases from J, the junction contained 13 bases not matched to a gene. This CDR3 comprises 17 residues. Per the germline V gene, CDR1 is LNHDA and CDR2 is SQIVND (reference sequence). CDR3 DNA sequence: TGTGCCAGTAGTATTTCGATCTCGTCAGGGGGCCTCTATGGCTACACCTTC. It encodes CASSISISSGGLYGYTF.

This clone came up once. A far more abundant clone sits one base away, making this likely a read error. The chain has TRBV30 and TRBJ2-5, with 7 bases lining up with TRBD2. From germline, CDR1 is GTSNPN and CDR2 SVGIG (reference sequence). The J segment lost 5 bases and the V segment lost 5 bases, leaving 5 bases of the junction unmatched. This CDR3 comprises 12 residues. The CDR3 DNA is TGTGCCTGGGGCCCCGGGGGGGAGACCCAGTACTTC. This codes for CAWGPGGETQYF.

The chain joins TRBV5-1 to TRBJ2-2, with D maybe TRBD1 (6 bases). V was shortened by 5 bases and J by 5 bases, with 10 bases between the two germline ends. The CDR3 contains 13 residues. Per the germline V gene, CDR1 is SGHRS and CDR2 is YFSETQ. Here the CDR3 reads CASSTTGTGELFF. The DNA of the CDR3 is TGCGCCAGCAGTACCACAGGGACCGGGGAGCTGTTTTTT. The full variable domain, its missing parts supplied by reference TRBV5-1 and TRBJ2-2, is KAGVTQTPRYLIKTRGQQVTLSCSPISGHRSVSWYQQTPGQGLQFLFEYFSETQRNKGNFPGRFSGRQFSNSRSEMNVSTLELGDSALYLCASSTTGTGELFFGEGSRLTVL.

The V gene is TRBV4-1, the J gene TRBJ2-7, with a tentative D call TRBD1 (5 bases). Trimming left V 4 bases short and J 3 bases short, with 16 bases between. The CDR3 length is 15 residues. From germline, CDR1 is MGHRA and CDR2 YSYEKL. This CDR3 is CASSPTELLIYEQYF. DNA for the CDR3: TGCGCCAGCAGCCCGACAGAACTACTTATCTACGAGCAGTACTTC.

This clone was counted only a few times. The V gene is TRBV11-1, the J gene TRBJ2-7, with 7 bases matching TRBD1. Looked up from germline, CDR1 is SGHAT and CDR2 is FQDESV (reference sequence). The CDR3 runs 14 residues. J gave up 1 base and V 6 bases, and 6 bases lay outside the gene matches. The CDR3 DNA reads TGTGCCAGCAGGCGAGGACAGGATTCCTACGAGCAGTACTTC. Translated, it gives CASRRGQDSYEQYF. The whole variable domain, remainder taken from reference TRBV11-1 and TRBJ2-7, is EAEVAQSPRYKITEKSQAVAFWCDPISGHATLYWYRQILGQGPELLVQFQDESVVDDSQLPKDRFSAERLKGVDSTLKIQPAELGDSAMYLCASRRGQDSYEQYFGPGTRLTVT.

The V and J genes are TRBV19 and TRBJ1-1; 7 bases map to TRBD1. CDR3 length: 13 amino acids. The germline V gene has CDR1 LNHDA and CDR2 SQIVND (reference sequence). The ends lost 0 bases at V and 7 bases at J; junction bases unmatched: 2. DNA for the CDR3: TGTGCCAGTAGTATAGATCGGGACAGTGAAGCTTTCTTT. Protein sequence: CASSIDRDSEAFF.

On this clone: This likely stems from a read error, as it lies one base from a far larger clone. This chain links TRBV2 with TRBJ2-7; D is possibly TRBD1 or TRBD2 (6 bases each). Per germline, CDR1 SNHLY and CDR2 FYNNEI. The CDR3 has 14 residues. The DNA of the CDR3 is TGTGTCAGCAGTGAGGAGGGGGTCTCCTACGAGCAGTACTTC. This gives the protein CVSSEEGVSYEQYF.

The chain is built from TRBV30 and TRBJ1-5; D not resolved. Trimming removed 4 bases from V and 4 bases from J, with 11 bases in between. The CDR3 loop spans 13 amino acids. Germline CDR1 GTSNPN, CDR2 SVGIG (reference sequence). CDR3 sequence: CAWTSDLNQPQHF. The CDR3 nucleotides read TGTGCCTGGACCTCGGACCTTAATCAGCCCCAGCATTTT.

The rearrangement joins TRBV28 to TRBJ2-5, with a tentative D call TRBD2 (5 bases). Germline lookup yields CDR1 MDHEN and CDR2 SYDVKM. Trimming cost V 10 bases and J 2 bases, with 11 bases left between them. The CDR3 runs to 12 residues. The CDR3 DNA reads TGTGCCACTTCGGAGGTACAAGAGACCCAGTACTTC. It codes for CATSEVQETQYF.

This clone was detected once. This chain connects TRBV29-1 to TRBJ2-2; 11 bases map to TRBD2. The CDR3 is made up of 16 amino acids. The V and J ends lost 4 bases and 3 bases, in that order; junction bases with no gene match: 7. Germline loops: CDR1 SQVTM, CDR2 ANQGSEA. CDR3 coding DNA: TGCAGCGTTGGGGCCCCTAGCGGGAGGTACACCGGGGAGCTGTTTTTT. It translates to CSVGAPSGRYTGELFF.

This rearrangement joins TRBV5-4 to TRBJ2-1; D is possibly TRBD1 (5 bases). V lost 4 bases, J lost 0 bases, and 20 bases lay in between. CDR1 and CDR2 from the germline V gene are SGHNT and YYREEE (reference sequence). The CDR3 length is 18 residues. In DNA form, the CDR3 reads TGTGCCAGCAGCCTTTATATAAGGACATTAAGCTCCTACAATGAGCAGTTCTTC. This gives the protein CASSLYIRTLSSYNEQFF. Variable domain in full (rest from reference TRBV5-4 and TRBJ2-1): ETGVTQSPTHLIKTRGQQVTLRCSSQSGHNTVSWYQQALGQGPQFIFQYYREEENGRGNFPPRFSGLQFPNYSSELNVNALELDDSALYLCASSLYIRTLSSYNEQFFGPGTRLTVL.

This rearrangement joins TRBV5-6 to TRBJ2-1; 9 bases match TRBD1. The CDR3 spans 15 residues. Losses at the gene ends were 2 bases for V and 5 bases for J; bases not matched to a gene: 5. Germline CDR1 is SGHDT and CDR2 is YYEEEE. In DNA form, the CDR3 reads TGTGCCAGCAGCTTTTTCTGGGACAGGGACAATGAGCAGTTCTTC. It translates to CASSFFWDRDNEQFF.

This sequence joins TRBV9 and TRBJ2-7; D is perhaps TRBD1 (6 bases). With 3 bases removed from V and 6 bases from J, the gap between germline ends came to 13 bases. Germline CDR1 reads SGDLS; CDR2 reads YYNGEE. The CDR3 totals 13 residues. The CDR3 loop reads CASSARTGTEQYF. As DNA, the CDR3 is TGTGCCAGCAGCGCGAGAACAGGGACCGAGCAGTACTTC.

The chain couples TRBV7-3 to TRBJ2-2; TRBD2 matches 7 bases. Trimming took 4 bases from V and 0 from J; bases not matched to a gene: 8. The germline CDR1 and CDR2 sequences are SGHTA and FQGTGA. The CDR3 is made up of 17 amino acids. The CDR3 reads CASSSAPSGANTGELFF. CDR3 in DNA: TGTGCCAGCAGCTCCGCCCCTAGCGGAGCGAACACCGGGGAGCTGTTTTTT.

As to this clone: This sequence may be a read error, since a much larger clone differs from it by one base. The J gene is TRBJ2-3, the V gene TRBV7-2, with TRBD2 matching over 7 bases. Germline V gene sequence: CDR1 SGHTA, CDR2 FQGNSA. The CDR3 is 15 residues long. With V trimmed by 0 bases and J by 2 bases, 2 bases remained unmatched. The CDR3 DNA reads as TGTGCCAGCAGCTTAGCAGCGGGATTCACAGATACGCAGTATTTT. Encoded protein: CASSLAAGFTDTQYF.

In its sample, this clone was seen a few times. The chain couples TRBV19 to TRBJ2-7, with 7 nucleotides matching TRBD2. The V segment lost 9 bases and the J segment 3 bases; nucleotides outside the gene matches: 11. The V gene's germline CDR1 is LNHDA and CDR2 SQIVND (reference sequence). CDR3 length: 14 amino acids. CDR3 coding DNA: TGTGCCAGCGCCCGGGGAGCGGGGAGCTACGAGCAGTACTTC. Protein sequence: CASARGAGSYEQYF. The variable domain in full, with the rest retrieved from reference TRBV19 and TRBJ2-7, is DGGITQSPKYLFRKEGQNVTLSCEQNLNHDAMYWYRQDPGQGLRLIYYSQIVNDFQKGDIAEGYSVSREKKESFPLTVTSAQKNPTAFYLCASARGAGSYEQYFGPGTRLTVT.

In DNA form, the CDR3 reads TGTGCCAGCAGCCCAGGGAGCTCCTACGAGCAGTACTTC. Protein sequence: CASSPGSSYEQYF. The V gene is TRBV9, the J gene TRBJ2-7; D is possibly TRBD1 or TRBD2 (5 bases each). Germline CDR1 and CDR2: SGDLS and YYNGEE. The CDR3 contains 13 residues. Trimming cost V 4 bases and J 0 bases, with 8 bases left between them.